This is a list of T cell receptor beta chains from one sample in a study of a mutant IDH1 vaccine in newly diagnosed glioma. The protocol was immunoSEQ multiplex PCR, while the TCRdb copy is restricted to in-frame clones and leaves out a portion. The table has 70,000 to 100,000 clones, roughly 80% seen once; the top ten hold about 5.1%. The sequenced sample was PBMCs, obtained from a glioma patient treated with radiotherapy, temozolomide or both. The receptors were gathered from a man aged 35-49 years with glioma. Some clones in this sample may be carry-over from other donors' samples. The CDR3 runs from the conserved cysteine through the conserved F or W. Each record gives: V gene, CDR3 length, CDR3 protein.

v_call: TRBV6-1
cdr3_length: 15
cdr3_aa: CASSEGKGANYGYTF

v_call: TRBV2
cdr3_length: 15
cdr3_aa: CASSEFGDGNSPLHF

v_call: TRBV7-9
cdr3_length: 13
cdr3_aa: CASSSGGGSPLHF

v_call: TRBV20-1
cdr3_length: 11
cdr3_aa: CSALSWDTQYF

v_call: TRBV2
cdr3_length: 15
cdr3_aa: CASIQGGYGGETQYF

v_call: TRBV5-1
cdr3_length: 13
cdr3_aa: CASSNGASSEQYF

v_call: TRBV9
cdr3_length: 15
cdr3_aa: CASSDPLSEAGELFF

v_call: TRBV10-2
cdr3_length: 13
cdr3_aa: CASSEVRHSGYTF

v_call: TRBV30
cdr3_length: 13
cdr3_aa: CAWTGQGEETQYF

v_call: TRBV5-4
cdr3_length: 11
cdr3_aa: CASSLAPGQHF